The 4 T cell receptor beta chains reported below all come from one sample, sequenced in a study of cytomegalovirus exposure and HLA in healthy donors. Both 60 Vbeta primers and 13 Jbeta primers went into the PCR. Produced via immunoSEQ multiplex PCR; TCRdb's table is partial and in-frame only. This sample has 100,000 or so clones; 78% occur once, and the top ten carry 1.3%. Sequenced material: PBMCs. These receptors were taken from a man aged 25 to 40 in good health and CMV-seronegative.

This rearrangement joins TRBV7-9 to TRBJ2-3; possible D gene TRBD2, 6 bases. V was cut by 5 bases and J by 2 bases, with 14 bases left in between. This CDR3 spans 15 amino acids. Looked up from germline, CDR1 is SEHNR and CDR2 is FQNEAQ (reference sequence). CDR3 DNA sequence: TGTGCCAGCAGCATAAGCGGGCCCACCACAGATACGCAGTATTTT. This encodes CASSISGPTTDTQYF.

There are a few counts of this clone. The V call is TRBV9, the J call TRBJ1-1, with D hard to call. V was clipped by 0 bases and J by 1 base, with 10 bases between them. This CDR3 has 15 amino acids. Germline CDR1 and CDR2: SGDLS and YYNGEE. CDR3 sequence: CASSVGVSRNTEAFF. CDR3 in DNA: TGTGCCAGCAGCGTAGGTGTGTCCAGGAACACTGAAGCTTTCTTT.

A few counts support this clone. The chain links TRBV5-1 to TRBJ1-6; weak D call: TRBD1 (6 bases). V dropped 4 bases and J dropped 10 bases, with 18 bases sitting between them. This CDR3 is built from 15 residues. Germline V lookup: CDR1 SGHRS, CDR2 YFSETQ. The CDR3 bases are TGCGCCAGCAGCGGTAGACAGGACCCGGGATCACCCCTCCACTTT. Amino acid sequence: CASSGRQDPGSPLHF.

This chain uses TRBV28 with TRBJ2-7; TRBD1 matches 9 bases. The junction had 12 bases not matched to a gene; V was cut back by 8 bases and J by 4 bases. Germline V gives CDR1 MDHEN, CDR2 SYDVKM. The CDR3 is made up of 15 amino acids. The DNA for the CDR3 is TGTGCCAGCTATTCAGATGGGACAGGGAAGTACGAGCAGTACTTC. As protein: CASYSDGTGKYEQYF.